This entry is about one TCR beta chain. V was shortened by 5 bases and J by 9 bases, with 17 bases between the two germline ends. Looked up from germline, CDR1 is LNHDA and CDR2 is SQIVND (reference sequence). The CDR3 extends over 15 amino acids. The sample is drawn from a study of cytomegalovirus exposure and HLA in healthy donors. The PCR was carried out with 60 Vbeta primers and 13 Jbeta primers. TCRdb keeps only in-frame clones here, not all; method: immunoSEQ multiplex PCR. The sample comprises 100,000 to 150,000 clones, around 74% of which are singletons, and 5.5% to 7% rests with the top ten. The chain has TRBV19 and TRBJ1-6, with no clear D. Material for sequencing was PBMCs. This TCR came from a man aged 40-49 years in good health and CMV-seropositive. The CDR3 DNA reads TGTGCCAGTAGTGCCCGGGCGGGGAATTCTTCACCCCTCCACTTT. It translates to CASSARAGNSSPLHF.